This T cell receptor (beta chain) was profiled in a study of response to subunit inactivated influenza vaccine. Study-wide points: A suggestion made by the authors is that each seasonal influenza vaccination recruits few new T cells.

This clonotype was detected ten times or more. The antigen is not known. MiXCR was run by TCRdb on the RT-PCR reads, yielding one entry per CDR3 protein. The sample holds some 600,000 distinct CDR3 sequences, 12% to 15% seen once. J was trimmed by 5 bases and V by 5 bases; bases with no gene match: 7. The CDR3 runs to 14 residues. V usage is TRBV12-3 or TRBV12-4 and J usage is TRBJ2-5; 8 bases align to TRBD1. This TCR was recovered from a man in his fifties who received an inactivated influenza vaccine. The sample consisted of PBMCs from blood, taken around 15 days before vaccination. The CDR3: CASSPTGGLETQYF. For the CDR3, the DNA is TGTGCCAGCAGTCCTACAGGGGGACTTGAGACCCAGTACTTC.